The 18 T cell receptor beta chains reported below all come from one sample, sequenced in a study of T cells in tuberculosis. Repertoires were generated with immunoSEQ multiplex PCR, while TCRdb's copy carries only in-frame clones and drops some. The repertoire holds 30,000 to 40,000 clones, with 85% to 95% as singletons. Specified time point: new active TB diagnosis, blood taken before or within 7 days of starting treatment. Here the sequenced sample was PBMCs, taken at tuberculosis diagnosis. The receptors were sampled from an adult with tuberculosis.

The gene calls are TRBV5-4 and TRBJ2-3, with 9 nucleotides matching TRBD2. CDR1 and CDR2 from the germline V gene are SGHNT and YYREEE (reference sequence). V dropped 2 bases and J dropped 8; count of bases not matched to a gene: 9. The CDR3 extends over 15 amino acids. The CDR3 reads CASSFHTLLAGTQYF. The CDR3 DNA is TGTGCCAGCAGCTTCCATACCCTACTAGCGGGTACGCAGTATTTT.

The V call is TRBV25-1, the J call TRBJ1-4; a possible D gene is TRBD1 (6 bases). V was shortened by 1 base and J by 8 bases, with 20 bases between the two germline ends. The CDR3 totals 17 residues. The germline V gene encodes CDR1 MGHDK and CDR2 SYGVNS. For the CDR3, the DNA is TGTGCCAGCAGTGAATCCCCTTTGGGGGGGCGTCGGGAAAAACTGTTTTTT. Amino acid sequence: CASSESPLGGRREKLFF.

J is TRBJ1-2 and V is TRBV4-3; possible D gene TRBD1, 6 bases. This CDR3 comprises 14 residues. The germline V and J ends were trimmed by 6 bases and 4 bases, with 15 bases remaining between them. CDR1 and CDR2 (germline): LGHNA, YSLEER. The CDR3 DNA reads TGCGCCAGCAGTCAGGACAGTTTAACCTATGGCTACACCTTC. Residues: CASSQDSLTYGYTF.

The CDR3 bases are TGCGCCAGCAGCCTGAAACAGGGGGAAGGAGGAAACACCATATATTTT. It translates to CASSLKQGEGGNTIYF. The rearrangement uses TRBV4-3 and TRBJ1-3, with 8 bases identical to TRBD1. The CDR3 totals 16 residues. V lost 4 bases, J lost 4 bases, and 9 bases stayed unmatched. Germline CDR1 LGHNA, CDR2 YSLEER.

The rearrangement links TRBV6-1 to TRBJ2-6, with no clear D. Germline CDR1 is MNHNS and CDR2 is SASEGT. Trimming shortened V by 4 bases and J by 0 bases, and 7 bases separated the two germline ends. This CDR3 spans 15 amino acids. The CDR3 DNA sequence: TGTGCCAGCAGTGCGGTTAGCTCTGGGGCCAACGTCCTGACTTTC. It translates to CASSAVSSGANVLTF.

CDR3 in amino acids: CASSDRVNQPQHF. In nucleotides, the CDR3 is TGTGCCAGCAGTGATCGGGTCAATCAGCCCCAGCATTTT. This chain links TRBV2 with TRBJ1-5; unclear D gene. The germline gives CDR1 SNHLY, CDR2 FYNNEI. V dropped 3 bases and J dropped 3 bases, with 6 bases sitting between them. This CDR3 spans 13 amino acids.

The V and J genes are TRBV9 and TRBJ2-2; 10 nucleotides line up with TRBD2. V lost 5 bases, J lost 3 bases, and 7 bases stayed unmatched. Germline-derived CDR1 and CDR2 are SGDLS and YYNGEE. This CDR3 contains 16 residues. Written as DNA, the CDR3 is TGTGCCAGCAGTGTCAGCCTAGCGGGGGACACCGGGGAGCTGTTTTTT. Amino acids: CASSVSLAGDTGELFF.

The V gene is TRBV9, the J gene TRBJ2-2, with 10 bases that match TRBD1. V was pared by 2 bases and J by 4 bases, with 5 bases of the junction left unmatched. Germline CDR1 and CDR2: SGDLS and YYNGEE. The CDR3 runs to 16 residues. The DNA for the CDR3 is TGTGCCAGCAGCGTCGGGACAGGGGTGGGCACCGGGGAGCTGTTTTTT. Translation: CASSVGTGVGTGELFF.

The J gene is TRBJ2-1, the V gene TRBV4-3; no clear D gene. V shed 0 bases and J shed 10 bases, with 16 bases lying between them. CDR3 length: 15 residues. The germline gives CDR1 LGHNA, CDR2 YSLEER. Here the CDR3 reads CASSQDSRSSREQFF. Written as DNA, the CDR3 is TGCGCCAGCAGCCAAGATTCACGTTCTTCTAGGGAGCAGTTCTTC.

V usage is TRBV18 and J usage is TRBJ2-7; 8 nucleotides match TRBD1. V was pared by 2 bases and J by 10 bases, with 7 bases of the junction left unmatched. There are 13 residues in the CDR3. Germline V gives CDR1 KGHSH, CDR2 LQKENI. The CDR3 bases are TGTGCCAGCTCACCAGGACAGGGAGAAATTCAGTACGTC. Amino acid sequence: CASSPGQGEIQYV.

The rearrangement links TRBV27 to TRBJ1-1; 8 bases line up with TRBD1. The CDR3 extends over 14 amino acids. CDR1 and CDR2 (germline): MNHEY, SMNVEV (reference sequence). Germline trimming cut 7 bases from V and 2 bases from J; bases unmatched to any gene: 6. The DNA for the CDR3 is TGTGCCAGCAACCCCAGGGGGCCTAACACTGAAGCTTTCTTT. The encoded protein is CASNPRGPNTEAFF.

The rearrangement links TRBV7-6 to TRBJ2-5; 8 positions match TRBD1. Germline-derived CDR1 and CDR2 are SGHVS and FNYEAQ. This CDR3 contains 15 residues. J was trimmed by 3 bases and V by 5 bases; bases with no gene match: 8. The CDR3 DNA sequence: TGTGCCAGCAGCGGCGGGCCAGGGGGCGAAGAGACCCAGTACTTC. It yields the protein CASSGGPGGEETQYF.

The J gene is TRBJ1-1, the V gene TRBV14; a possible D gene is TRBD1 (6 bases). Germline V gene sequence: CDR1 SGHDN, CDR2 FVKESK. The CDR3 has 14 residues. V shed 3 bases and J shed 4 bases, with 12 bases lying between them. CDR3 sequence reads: CASSQTGRSTEAFF. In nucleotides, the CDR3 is TGTGCCAGCAGCCAGACAGGTCGGAGCACTGAAGCTTTCTTT.

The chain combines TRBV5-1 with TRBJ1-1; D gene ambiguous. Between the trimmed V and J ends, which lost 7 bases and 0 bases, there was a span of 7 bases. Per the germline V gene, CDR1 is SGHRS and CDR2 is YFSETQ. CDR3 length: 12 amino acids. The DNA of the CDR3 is TGCGCCAGCGGGCCTATGAACACTGAAGCTTTCTTT. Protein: CASGPMNTEAFF.

The CDR3 sequence is CATSRPQGANTEAFF. CDR3 DNA: TGTGCCACCAGCAGACCGCAGGGTGCTAACACTGAAGCTTTCTTT. The rearrangement uses TRBV15 and TRBJ1-1; maybe TRBD1 (5 bases). The CDR3 is made up of 15 amino acids. Germline CDR1 LNHNV, CDR2 YYDKDF (reference sequence). The V end lost 2 bases, the J end lost 2 bases, and 12 bases lay between the germline ends.

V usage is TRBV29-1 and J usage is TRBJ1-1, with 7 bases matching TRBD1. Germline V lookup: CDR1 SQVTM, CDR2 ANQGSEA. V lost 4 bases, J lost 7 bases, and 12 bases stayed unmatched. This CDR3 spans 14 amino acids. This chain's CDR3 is CSVGGVKGAYEAFF. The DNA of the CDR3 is TGCAGCGTTGGGGGTGTGAAGGGGGCATATGAAGCTTTCTTT. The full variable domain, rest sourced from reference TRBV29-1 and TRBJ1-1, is SAVISQKPSRDICQRGTSLTIQCQVDSQVTMMFWYRQQPGQSLTLIATANQGSEATYESGFVIDKFPISRPNLTFSTLTVSNMSPEDSSIYLCSVGGVKGAYEAFFGQGTRLTVV.

The CDR3 DNA reads TGTGCCAGCAGCCCACGGACAGGCGTTGGAAACACCATATATTTT. Protein: CASSPRTGVGNTIYF. The rearrangement uses TRBV7-2 and TRBJ1-3; 7 bases are a match to TRBD1. CDR1 is SGHTA, CDR2 FQGNSA, per germline. V lost 5 bases to trimming and J lost 3 bases; unmatched junction nucleotides: 7. This CDR3 contains 15 residues.

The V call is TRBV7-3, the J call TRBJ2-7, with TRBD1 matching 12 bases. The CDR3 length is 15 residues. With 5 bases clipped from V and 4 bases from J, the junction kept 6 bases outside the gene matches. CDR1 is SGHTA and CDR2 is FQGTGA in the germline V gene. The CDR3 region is CASSPGTGGSYEQYF. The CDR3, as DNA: TGTGCCAGCAGCCCCGGGACAGGGGGCAGTTACGAGCAGTACTTC.